Following are 4 T cell receptor beta chains from one sample sequenced in a study of response to subunit inactivated influenza vaccine (dated by TCRdb to between 2018 and 2020). In the paper's terms, the time point label means: 45 to 55 days after influenza vaccine administration. The protocol used for the library was RT-PCR. The listed sequencing device is Illumina HiSeq 2500. TCRdb reran the public reads through fastp at Q25 and MiXCR, keeping productive beta chains. Here each entry gathers all rows of one CDR3 protein and keeps the most common genes and DNA. This sample holds more than 400,000 distinct CDR3 sequences; over 9.5% were observed only once. The leading ten clones occupy about 12% of the sample. The sample in question was PBMCs from blood, obtained 40 to 50 days after vaccination. The receptors were gathered from a man aged 45-65 years who received an inactivated influenza vaccine. Donor details come from another sample of the same person, matched by shared clones.

As for this clonotype: Given a much more abundant clone one base away, this may be a read error. V gene TRBV20-1 combines with J gene TRBJ2-6, with 12 bases aligning to TRBD1. In germline, CDR1 is DFQATT, CDR2 SNEGSKA (reference sequence). CDR3 length equals 16 residues. The CDR3 sequence is CCAKGQGALGANVLTF. The CDR3 region has the DNA TGCTGTGCTAAGGGACAGGGGGCGCTGGGGGCCAACGTCCTGACTTTC.

This clonotype was counted a few times. The chain carries TRBV27 and TRBJ2-1, with D possibly called TRBD1 or TRBD2 (5 bases each). V gave up 2 bases and J gave up 0 bases, with 11 bases separating them. The germline V gene has CDR1 MNHEY and CDR2 SMNVEV (reference sequence). The length of the CDR3 is 16 residues. CDR3 protein: CASSLMSGHSYNEQFF. CDR3 bases: TGTGCCAGCAGTTTAATGAGCGGACACTCCTACAATGAGCAGTTCTTC.

This clonotype was picked up many times. The genes are TRBV12-3 or TRBV12-4 and TRBJ1-6; TRBD1 agrees at 8 bases. This CDR3 spans 15 amino acids. Trimming removed 6 bases from V and 6 bases from J; junction bases left unmatched: 7. The CDR3 nucleotides are TGTGCCAGCAGACCTCGACAGGGGTTTAATTCACCCCTCCACTTT. As protein: CASRPRQGFNSPLHF.

This clonotype was seen ten or more times. The chain uses TRBV4-1 and TRBJ1-1; D is perhaps TRBD1 (5 bases). Trimming left V 0 bases short and J 0 bases short, with 8 bases between. The germline gives CDR1 MGHRA, CDR2 YSYEKL. The CDR3 length is 15 residues. The CDR3: CASSQEGTVNTEAFF. CDR3 DNA: TGCGCCAGCAGCCAAGAAGGGACGGTGAACACTGAAGCTTTCTTT.